This T cell receptor (beta chain) is drawn from a study of T cells in Graves' hyperthyroidism and ophthalmopathy. About this clonotype: Its antigen is undetermined.

CDR3 length equals 17 residues. J was trimmed by 3 bases and V by 5 bases; bases with no gene match: 14. Germline CDR1 and CDR2: SGHAT and FQNNGV. Amplified TCR beta CDR3 regions derived from RNA transcripts. The primer set for the first-round RT-PCR of the TCR CDR3 was HTBI. Using its own MiXCR run on the multiplex PCR reads, TCRdb lists one record per CDR3 protein. The profile shows around 690,000 distinct CDR3 sequences, less than 25% of them singletons. Whole-study results and caveats: Ophthalmopathy could be told apart from stable hyperthyroidism with a 13 V-J model. Ophthalmopathy prediction by the model preceded onset by a median 6.5 months.

The specimen was blood. The chain uses TRBV11-2 and TRBJ2-7; 9 bases match TRBD1. The sequence derives from a man aged 25 to 40 with Graves' ophthalmopathy. Written as DNA, the CDR3 is TGTGCCAGCAGCGACATAAAGGGACAGGGAAAAAACTACGAGCAGTACTTC. It is translated as CASSDIKGQGKNYEQYF.